This T cell receptor (beta chain) came from a study of T cell responses to AZD1222 COVID-19 vaccine. The study, taken as a whole, reports: In a largely white British group with more females than males, clonal diversity was possibly underestimated.

Of note for this clone: Its antigen is still unknown.

The CDR3 has 13 residues. Germline assignment: CDR1 SGHNT and CDR2 YYREEE (reference sequence). V was shortened by 0 bases and J by 2 bases, with 3 bases between the two germline ends. The protocol was immunoSEQ multiplex PCR, while the TCRdb copy is restricted to in-frame clones and leaves out a portion. The repertoire holds roughly 70,000 clones, roughly 80% seen once, with 5% to 6.5% in the top ten. The sequence was collected from an adult who received the AZD1222 COVID-19 vaccine. J is TRBJ2-1 and V is TRBV5-4, with D unresolved. Sequenced here: peripheral blood, sampled 28 days after the second AZD1222 dose. CDR3 in DNA: TGTGCCAGCAGCTTGGTTCCCTACAATGAGCAGTTCTTC. It specifies CASSLVPYNEQFF.